What follows are 11 T cell receptor beta chains derived from one specimen sequenced in a study of cytomegalovirus exposure and HLA in healthy donors. The study ran its PCR with 60 Vbeta and 13 Jbeta primers. TCRdb keeps only in-frame clones here, not all; method: immunoSEQ multiplex PCR. Of approximately 190,000 clones in the sample, about 80% were seen once. The sequenced material came from PBMCs. The receptors stem from a woman aged 18 to 35 in good health and CMV-seropositive.

The chain uses TRBV11-3 and TRBJ2-5; possibly TRBD2 for D (5 bases). Germline CDR1 reads SGHNT; CDR2 reads YENEEA. Trimming took 4 bases from V and 5 from J, leaving 11 bases between them. The CDR3 extends over 13 amino acids. The CDR3 coding sequence is TGTGCCAGCAGCTCTCCGGGGTTTGAGACCCAGTACTTC. This translates into CASSSPGFETQYF.

This rearrangement joins TRBV2 to TRBJ2-5, with D perhaps matching TRBD1 (6 bases). V was pared by 8 bases and J by 4 bases, with 20 bases between. Per the germline V gene, CDR1 is SNHLY and CDR2 is FYNNEI. The CDR3 is 15 amino acids. CDR3 loop: CASPGHRTERETQYF. The CDR3 DNA is TGTGCCAGCCCGGGACACCGAACCGAACGAGAGACCCAGTACTTC.

The chain joins TRBV18 to TRBJ2-7; 10 nucleotides agree with TRBD1. CDR1 and CDR2 from the germline V gene are KGHSH and LQKENI. The V segment lost 2 bases and the J segment 3 bases; nucleotides outside the gene matches: 7. This CDR3 region has 16 residues. CDR3 sequence (DNA): TGTGCCAGCTCACCAGATAGGACAGGGGGTTTCTACGAGCAGTACTTC. Amino acids: CASSPDRTGGFYEQYF.

This chain connects TRBV6-5 to TRBJ2-3; 9 nucleotides line up with TRBD2. This CDR3 is 15 amino acids long. In germline, CDR1 is MNHEY, CDR2 SVGAGI. V lost 7 bases and J lost 6; bases outside the gene matches: 11. CDR3 in amino acids: CASTQLAGGPDTQYF. For the CDR3, the DNA is TGTGCCAGCACCCAATTGGCGGGGGGGCCGGATACGCAGTATTTT.

CDR3 sequence reads: CASSQTQGWSNQPQHF. The CDR3 nucleotides are TGCGCCAGCAGCCAAACACAGGGGTGGAGCAATCAGCCCCAGCATTTT. The rearrangement links TRBV4-1 to TRBJ1-5; 7 bases agree with TRBD1. With 2 bases clipped from V and 1 base from J, the junction kept 5 bases outside the gene matches. The germline CDR1 and CDR2 sequences are MGHRA and YSYEKL. The CDR3 length is 16 residues.

The rearrangement joins TRBV27 to TRBJ1-1; D possibly corresponds to TRBD1 (5 bases). The germline CDR1 and CDR2 sequences are MNHEY and SMNVEV (reference sequence). Trimming removed 2 bases at V and 4 bases at J, with 11 bases between. CDR3 length equals 14 residues. The CDR3 region has the DNA TGTGCCAGCAGTTTAATTGGGGGGGGCACTGAAGCTTTCTTT. Its protein is CASSLIGGGTEAFF.

The chain combines TRBV10-1 with TRBJ2-3; possible D gene TRBD1, 5 bases. CDR3 length equals 15 residues. Germline CDR1 WNHNN, CDR2 SYGVQD (reference sequence). Trimming shortened V by 0 bases and J by 8 bases, and 15 bases separated the two germline ends. The CDR3 sequence is CASSESEIARGTQYF. The CDR3 DNA is TGCGCCAGCAGTGAGTCTGAGATAGCAAGGGGTACGCAGTATTTT.

The CDR3 region is CASSETGQETQYF. DNA for the CDR3: TGTGCCAGTAGTGAGACAGGACAAGAGACCCAGTACTTC. This rearrangement joins TRBV19 to TRBJ2-5; perhaps TRBD1 as D (6 bases). The germline V gene has CDR1 LNHDA and CDR2 SQIVND (reference sequence). V was pared by 5 bases and J by 2 bases, with 9 bases between. This CDR3 spans 13 amino acids.

The chain joins TRBV5-1 to TRBJ2-5, with 9 bases lining up with TRBD1. The length of the CDR3 is 14 residues. CDR1 and CDR2 (germline): SGHRS, YFSETQ. Trimming took 3 bases from V and 3 from J; bases not matched to a gene: 3. As DNA, the CDR3 is TGCGCCAGCAGCTGGGACAGGGTTAAAGAGACCCAGTACTTC. This encodes CASSWDRVKETQYF.

This clone was seen a single time. The V call is TRBV19, the J call TRBJ2-3; TRBD1 is a possible D gene (5 bases). CDR1 is LNHDA, CDR2 SQIVND, per germline (reference sequence). V lost 4 bases and J 2 bases, leaving 7 bases between the germline ends. This CDR3 contains 13 residues. CDR3 loop: CASSSRATDTQYF. CDR3 nucleotides: TGTGCCAGTAGTAGCAGGGCCACAGATACGCAGTATTTT.

The chain combines TRBV6-1 with TRBJ1-1; a possible D gene is TRBD1 (5 bases). The CDR3 contains 12 residues. V dropped 1 base and J dropped 11 bases, with 11 bases sitting between them. CDR1 MNHNS and CDR2 SASEGT come from the germline V gene. Written as DNA, the CDR3 is TGTGCCAGCAGTGAAGACAGGCCAGACGCTTTCTTT. It encodes CASSEDRPDAFF.